What follows describes a single TCR beta chain. TCRdb reanalysed the RT-PCR reads using MiXCR and keeps one entry per CDR3 protein. The sample contains about 960,000 distinct CDR3 sequences, roughly 18% of which appear only once. This sample is drawn from a study of patients and donors after allogeneic stem cell transplantation. The CDR3 covers 13 residues. V lost 1 base, J lost 4 bases, and 7 bases lay in between. Germline V CDR1 and CDR2: SNHLY, FYNNEI. This chain uses TRBV2 with TRBJ1-2, with D uncertain. This clonotype originated in a human donor who was either an allogeneic HSCT recipient or a stem cell or donor lymphocyte infusion donor (not recorded which). It is not recorded whose cells these are; they may come from a transplant donor. The sample comprised blood, either unsorted or a sorted T cell fraction (not recorded which). The CDR3, as DNA: TGTGCCAGCAGTGAAGACAGCGCCTATGGCTACACCTTC. Translating it yields CASSEDSAYGYTF.